The present T cell receptor beta chain was sequenced within a study of naive and memory T cell subsets. This clonotype appeared many times. The beta constant-region primer was an equimolar mix of two oligonucleotides covering TRBC1 and TRBC2. TCRdb used MiXCR to reprocess the UMI-ligation and nested PCR reads, holding one entry per CDR3 protein. This sample yields 84,000 or so distinct CDR3 sequences, of which 7% to 7.5% are seen a single time; 1.6% belongs to the top ten. Trimming removed 5 bases from V and 3 bases from J, with 13 bases in between. CDR1 and CDR2 (germline): DFQATT, SNEGSKA (reference sequence). The CDR3 covers 13 residues.

The source material was central memory CD4+ T cells from blood. The receptor's source is a human donor in good health. The V call is TRBV20-1, the J call TRBJ1-2; D not resolved. The CDR3 DNA is TGCAGTGCTCCACAGTTGGGTGACTATGGCTACACCTTC. This codes for CSAPQLGDYGYTF.